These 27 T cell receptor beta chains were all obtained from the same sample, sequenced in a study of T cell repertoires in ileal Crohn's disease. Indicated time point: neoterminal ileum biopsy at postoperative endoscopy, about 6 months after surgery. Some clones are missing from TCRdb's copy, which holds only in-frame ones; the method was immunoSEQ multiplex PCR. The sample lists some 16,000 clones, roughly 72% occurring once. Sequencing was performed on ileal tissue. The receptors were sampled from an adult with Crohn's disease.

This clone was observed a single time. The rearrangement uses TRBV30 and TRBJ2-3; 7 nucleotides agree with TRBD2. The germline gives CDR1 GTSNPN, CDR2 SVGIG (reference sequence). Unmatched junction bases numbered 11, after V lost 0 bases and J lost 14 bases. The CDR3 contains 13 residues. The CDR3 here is CAWSVHQTSEPYF. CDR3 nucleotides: TGTGCCTGGAGTGTTCATCAAACTAGCGAACCGTATTTT. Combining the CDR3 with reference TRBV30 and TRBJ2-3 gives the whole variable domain SQTIHQWPATLVQPVGSPLSLECTVEGTSNPNLYWYRQAAGRGLQLLFYSVGIGQISSEVPQNLSASRPQDRQFILSSKKLLLSDSGFYLCAWSVHQTSEPYFGPGTRLTVL.

Here the CDR3 DNA reads TGTGCCAGCAGCATCTACAGGGTCTCCTACGAGCAGTACTTC. Translation gives CASSIYRVSYEQYF. The J gene is TRBJ2-7, the V gene TRBV7-9, with a weak D call TRBD1 (6 bases). In germline, CDR1 is SEHNR, CDR2 FQNEAQ (reference sequence). V dropped 5 bases and J dropped 0 bases, with 11 bases sitting between them. This CDR3 is 14 amino acids long. Full variable domain (rest looked up from reference TRBV7-9 and TRBJ2-7): DTGVSQNPRHKITKRGQNVTFRCDPISEHNRLYWYRQTLGQGPEFLTYFQNEAQLEKSRLLSDRFSAERPKGSFSTLEIQRTEQGDSAMYLCASSIYRVSYEQYFGPGTRLTVT.

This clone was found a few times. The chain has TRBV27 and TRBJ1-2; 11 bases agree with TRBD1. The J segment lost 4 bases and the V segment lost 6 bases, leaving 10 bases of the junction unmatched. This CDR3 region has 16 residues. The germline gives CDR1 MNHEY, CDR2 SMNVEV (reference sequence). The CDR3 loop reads CASSSLGQGEFYGYTF. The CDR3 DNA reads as TGTGCCAGCAGCTCCTTGGGACAGGGGGAGTTCTATGGCTACACCTTC.

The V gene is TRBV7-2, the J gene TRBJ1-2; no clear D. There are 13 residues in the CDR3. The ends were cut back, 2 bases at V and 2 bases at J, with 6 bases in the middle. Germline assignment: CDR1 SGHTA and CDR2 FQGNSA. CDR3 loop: CASSLNSNYGYTF. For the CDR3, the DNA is TGTGCCAGCAGCTTAAACAGCAACTATGGCTACACCTTC.

The CDR3 nucleotides read TGTGCCAGCAGCTTTTCGGGGAGCGGGGGTAACCAAGAGACCCAGTACTTC. It encodes CASSFSGSGGNQETQYF. The chain combines TRBV13 with TRBJ2-5; the match to TRBD2 covers 8 bases. Germline CDR1 reads PRHDT; CDR2 reads FYEKMQ (reference sequence). The CDR3 is made up of 17 amino acids. Losses at the gene ends were 3 bases for V and 0 bases for J; bases not matched to a gene: 9.

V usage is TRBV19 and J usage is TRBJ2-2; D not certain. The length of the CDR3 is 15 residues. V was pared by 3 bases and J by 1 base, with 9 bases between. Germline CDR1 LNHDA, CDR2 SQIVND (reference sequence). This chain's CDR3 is CASSIAILNTGELFF. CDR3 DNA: TGTGCCAGTAGTATTGCTATCTTGAACACCGGGGAGCTGTTTTTT. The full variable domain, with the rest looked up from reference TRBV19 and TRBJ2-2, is DGGITQSPKYLFRKEGQNVTLSCEQNLNHDAMYWYRQDPGQGLRLIYYSQIVNDFQKGDIAEGYSVSREKKESFPLTVTSAQKNPTAFYLCASSIAILNTGELFFGEGSRLTVL.

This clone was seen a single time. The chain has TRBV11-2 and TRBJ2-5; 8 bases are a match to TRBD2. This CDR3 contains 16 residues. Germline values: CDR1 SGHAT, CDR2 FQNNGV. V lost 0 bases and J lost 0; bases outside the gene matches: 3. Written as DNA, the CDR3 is TGTGCCAGCAGCTTAGAAGGCGGGGGGTACCAAGAGACCCAGTACTTC. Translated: CASSLEGGGYQETQYF.

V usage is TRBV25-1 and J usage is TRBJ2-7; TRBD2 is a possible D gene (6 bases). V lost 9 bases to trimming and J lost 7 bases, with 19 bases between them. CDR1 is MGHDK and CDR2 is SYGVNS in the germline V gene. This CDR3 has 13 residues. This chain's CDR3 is CARPGLQNREQYF. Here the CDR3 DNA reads TGTGCCAGGCCGGGACTCCAAAATCGAGAGCAGTACTTC.

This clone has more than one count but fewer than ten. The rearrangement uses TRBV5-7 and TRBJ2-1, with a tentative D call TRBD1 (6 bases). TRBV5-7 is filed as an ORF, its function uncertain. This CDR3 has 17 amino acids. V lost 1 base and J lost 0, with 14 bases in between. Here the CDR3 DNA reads TGTGCCAGCAGCTTGTCCGAGGCGGACAGCTCCTACAATGAGCAGTTCTTC. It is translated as CASSLSEADSSYNEQFF.

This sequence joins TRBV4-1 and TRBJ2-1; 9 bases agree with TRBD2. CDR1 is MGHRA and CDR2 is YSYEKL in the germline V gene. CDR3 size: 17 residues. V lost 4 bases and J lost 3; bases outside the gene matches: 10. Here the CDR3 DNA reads TGCGCCAGCAGCCGAACAGCCGGGACTAGCAGCTACAATGAGCAGTTCTTC. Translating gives CASSRTAGTSSYNEQFF.

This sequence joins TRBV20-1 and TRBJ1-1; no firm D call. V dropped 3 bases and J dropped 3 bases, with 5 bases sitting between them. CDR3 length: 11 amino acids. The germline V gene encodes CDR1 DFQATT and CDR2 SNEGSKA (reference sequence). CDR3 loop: CSASPDTEAFF. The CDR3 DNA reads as TGCAGTGCTAGTCCAGACACTGAAGCTTTCTTT.

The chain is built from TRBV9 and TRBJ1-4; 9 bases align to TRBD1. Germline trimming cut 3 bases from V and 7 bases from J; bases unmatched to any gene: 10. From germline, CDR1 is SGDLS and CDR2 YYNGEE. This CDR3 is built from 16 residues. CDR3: CASSAGTGNVGEKLFF. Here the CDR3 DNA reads TGTGCCAGCAGCGCCGGGACAGGGAATGTAGGTGAAAAACTGTTTTTT.

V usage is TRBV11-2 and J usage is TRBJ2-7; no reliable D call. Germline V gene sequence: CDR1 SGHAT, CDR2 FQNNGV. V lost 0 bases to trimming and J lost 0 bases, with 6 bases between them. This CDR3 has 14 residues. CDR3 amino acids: CASSLDQASYEQYF. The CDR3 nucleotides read TGTGCCAGCAGCTTAGATCAGGCCTCCTACGAGCAGTACTTC.

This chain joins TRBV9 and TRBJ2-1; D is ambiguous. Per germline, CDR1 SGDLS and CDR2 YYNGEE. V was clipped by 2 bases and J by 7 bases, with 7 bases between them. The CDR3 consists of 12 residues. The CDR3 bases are TGTGCCAGCAGCGTCGGTTTGAATGAGCAGTTCTTC. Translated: CASSVGLNEQFF.

In DNA, the CDR3 is TGTGCCAGCAGTCCATTGGCGGGTCGGAGGGATACGCAGTATTTT. It translates to CASSPLAGRRDTQYF. The chain combines TRBV7-3 with TRBJ2-3; D may be TRBD2 (5 bases). Germline V gene sequence: CDR1 SGHTA, CDR2 FQGTGA. This CDR3 contains 15 residues. V was cut by 6 bases and J by 6 bases, with 19 bases left in between.

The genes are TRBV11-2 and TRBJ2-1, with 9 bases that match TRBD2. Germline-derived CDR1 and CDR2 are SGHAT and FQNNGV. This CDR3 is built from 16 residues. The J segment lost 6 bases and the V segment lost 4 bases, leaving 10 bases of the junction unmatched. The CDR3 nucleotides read TGTGCCAGCAGCTGGACCCCTGGGCGGGGGGGCAATGAGCAGTTCTTC. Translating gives CASSWTPGRGGNEQFF.

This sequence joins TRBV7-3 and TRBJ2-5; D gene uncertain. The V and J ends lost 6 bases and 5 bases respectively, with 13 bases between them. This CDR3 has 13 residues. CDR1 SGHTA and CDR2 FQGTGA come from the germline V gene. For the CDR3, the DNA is TGTGCCAGCAGTCCGGGTTATCGTGAGACCCAGTACTTC. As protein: CASSPGYRETQYF.

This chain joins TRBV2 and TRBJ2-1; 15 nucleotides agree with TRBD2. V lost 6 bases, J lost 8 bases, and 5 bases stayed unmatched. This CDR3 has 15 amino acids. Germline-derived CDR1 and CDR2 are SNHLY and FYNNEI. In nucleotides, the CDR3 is TGTGCCAGCAGCCCGGGACTAGCGGGGGGTGATGAGCAGTTCTTC. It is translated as CASSPGLAGGDEQFF.

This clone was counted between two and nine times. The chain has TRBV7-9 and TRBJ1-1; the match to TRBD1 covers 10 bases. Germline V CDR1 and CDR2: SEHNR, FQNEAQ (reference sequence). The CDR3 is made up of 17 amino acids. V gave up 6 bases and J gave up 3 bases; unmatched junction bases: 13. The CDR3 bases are TGTGCCAGCAGGGGTCCTTCAAGGGACAGGGGATACACTGAAGCTTTCTTT. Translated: CASRGPSRDRGYTEAFF.

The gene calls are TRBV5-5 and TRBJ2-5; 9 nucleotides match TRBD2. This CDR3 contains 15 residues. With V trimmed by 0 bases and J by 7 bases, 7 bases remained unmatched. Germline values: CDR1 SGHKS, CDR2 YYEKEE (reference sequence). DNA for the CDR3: TGTGCCAGCAGCTTGGGCCCGACTAGCGGTGCGACCCAGTACTTC. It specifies CASSLGPTSGATQYF.

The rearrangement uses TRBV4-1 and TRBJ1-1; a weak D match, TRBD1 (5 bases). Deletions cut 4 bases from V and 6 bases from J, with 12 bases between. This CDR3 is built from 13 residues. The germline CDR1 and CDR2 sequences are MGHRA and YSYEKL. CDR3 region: CASSPRGFAEAFF. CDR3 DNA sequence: TGCGCCAGCAGCCCTAGGGGTTTCGCTGAAGCTTTCTTT.

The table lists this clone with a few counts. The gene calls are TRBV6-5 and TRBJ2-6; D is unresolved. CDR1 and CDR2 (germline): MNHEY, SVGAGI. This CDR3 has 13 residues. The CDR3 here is CAVRQAGANVLTF. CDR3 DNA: TGTGCGGTCCGGCAGGCTGGGGCCAACGTCCTGACTTTC.

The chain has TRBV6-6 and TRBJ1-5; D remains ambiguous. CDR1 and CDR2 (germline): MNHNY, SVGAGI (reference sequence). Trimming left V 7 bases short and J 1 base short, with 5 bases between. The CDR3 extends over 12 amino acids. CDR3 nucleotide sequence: TGTGCCAGCACCCAGAGCAATCAGCCCCAGCATTTT. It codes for CASTQSNQPQHF.

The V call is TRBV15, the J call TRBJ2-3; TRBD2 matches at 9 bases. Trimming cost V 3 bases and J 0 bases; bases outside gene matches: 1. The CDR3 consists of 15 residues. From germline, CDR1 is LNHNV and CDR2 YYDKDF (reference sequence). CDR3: CATSSSGGSTDTQYF. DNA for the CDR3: TGTGCCACCAGCAGTAGCGGGGGTAGCACAGATACGCAGTATTTT.

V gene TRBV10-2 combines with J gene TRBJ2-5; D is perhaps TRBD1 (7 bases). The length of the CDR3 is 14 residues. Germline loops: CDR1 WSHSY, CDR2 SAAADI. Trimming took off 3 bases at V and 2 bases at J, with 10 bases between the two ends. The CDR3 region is CASSDAGQQETQYF. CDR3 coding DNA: TGCGCCAGCAGTGACGCGGGACAGCAAGAGACCCAGTACTTC.

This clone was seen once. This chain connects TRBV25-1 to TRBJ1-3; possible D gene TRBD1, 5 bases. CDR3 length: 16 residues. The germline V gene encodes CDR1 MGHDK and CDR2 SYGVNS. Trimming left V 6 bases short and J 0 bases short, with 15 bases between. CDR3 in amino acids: CASSRGHQSSGNTIYF. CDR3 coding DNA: TGTGCCAGCAGCCGAGGACACCAGAGCTCTGGAAACACCATATATTTT.

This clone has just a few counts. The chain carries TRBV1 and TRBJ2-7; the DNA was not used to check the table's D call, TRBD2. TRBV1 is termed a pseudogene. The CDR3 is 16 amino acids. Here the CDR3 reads CTSSHANREGTYEQYF. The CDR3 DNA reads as TGCACCAGCAGCCACGCCAACCGGGAGGGAACTTACGAGCAGTACTTC.